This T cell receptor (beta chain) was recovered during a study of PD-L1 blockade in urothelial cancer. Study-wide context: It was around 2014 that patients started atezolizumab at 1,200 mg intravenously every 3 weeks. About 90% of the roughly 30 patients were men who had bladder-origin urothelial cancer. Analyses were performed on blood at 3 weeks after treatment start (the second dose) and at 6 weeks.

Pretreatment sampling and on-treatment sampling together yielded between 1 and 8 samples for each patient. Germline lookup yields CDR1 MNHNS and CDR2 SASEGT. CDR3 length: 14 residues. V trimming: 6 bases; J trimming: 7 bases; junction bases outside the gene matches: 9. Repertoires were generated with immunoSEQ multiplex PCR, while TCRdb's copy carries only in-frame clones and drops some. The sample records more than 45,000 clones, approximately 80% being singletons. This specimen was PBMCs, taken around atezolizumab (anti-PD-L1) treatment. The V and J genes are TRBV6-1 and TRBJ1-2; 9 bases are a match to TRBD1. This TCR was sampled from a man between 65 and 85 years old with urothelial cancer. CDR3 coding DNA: TGTGCCAGCAGAACGGACAGGGGAGTCGGTGGCTACACCTTC. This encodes CASRTDRGVGGYTF.